The source of this T cell receptor beta chain is a study of shared clonotypes between healthy human individuals. This CDR3 contains 15 residues. Trimming took 5 bases from V and 0 from J, leaving 14 bases between them. Germline V gives CDR1 LNHDA, CDR2 SQIVND (reference sequence). At a deep level, the assay was run. Profiling relied on immunoSEQ multiplex PCR, and the TCRdb table lists in-frame clones only, not all of them. The sample lists about 2.1 million clones, around 93% occurring once. Naive CD8 cells lacked CD45RO, underwent positive selection for CCR7 and left out terminally differentiated effector memory CD45RA+ cells.

The receptor was derived from a man aged 18 to 30 in good health. Some clones in this sample may be carry-over from other donors' samples. V is TRBV19 and J is TRBJ2-7; D might be TRBD1 or TRBD2, each matching 5 bases. Sequenced input: naive CD8+ T cells from PBMCs. In DNA, the CDR3 is TGTGCCAGTAGTTTCCGGGGCCCCAGCTCCTACGAGCAGTACTTC. Its protein is CASSFRGPSSYEQYF.